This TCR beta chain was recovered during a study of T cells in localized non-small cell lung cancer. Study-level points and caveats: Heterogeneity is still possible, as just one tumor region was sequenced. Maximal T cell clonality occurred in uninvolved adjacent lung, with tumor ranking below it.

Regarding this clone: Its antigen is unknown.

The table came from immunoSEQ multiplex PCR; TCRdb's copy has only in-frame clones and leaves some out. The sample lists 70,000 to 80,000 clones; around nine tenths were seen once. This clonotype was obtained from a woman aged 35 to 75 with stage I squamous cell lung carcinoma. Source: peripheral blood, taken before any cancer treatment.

CDR3: CASSPGQLSTNEKLFF. The CDR3 coding sequence is TGTGCCAGCAGTCCCGGACAGCTGTCAACTAATGAAAAACTGTTTTTT. The genes are TRBV7-2 and TRBJ1-4, with D possibly being TRBD1 (6 bases). The length of the CDR3 is 16 residues. In germline, CDR1 is SGHTA, CDR2 FQGNSA. V was trimmed by 6 bases and J by 0 bases, leaving 14 bases between them.